These T cell receptor beta chains were read from a single sample in a study of T cell repertoires in cytomegalovirus infection. MiXCR, applied by TCRdb to the reads, yields one record per CDR3 protein. The top ten hold approximately 19% of the sample, which has about 280,000 distinct CDR3 sequences, 22% seen once. No antigen is known for these receptors. The material sequenced was cultured PBMCs, taken from culture after CMV antigen stimulation. The receptors were gathered from a human donor in good health (CMV status not recorded). Some clones in this sample may be carry-over from other donors' samples. Both conserved end residues are part of each CDR3. A D gene is named only where the DNA matches it firmly. Clone size appears in some rows only: once, few, many, or a class for an expanded clone.

V gene	D gene	clone size	J gene	CDR3 DNA	CDR3 protein
TRBV6-2/TRBV6-3	TRBD2	few	TRBJ2-1	TGTGCCAGCCGGCTAGCGGGAGGTGTCCTCCTCTACAATGAGCAGTTCTTC	CASRLAGGVLLYNEQFF
TRBV28	TRBD1	few	TRBJ1-4	TGTGCCAGCAGTTTAAAGGCAGGGGGCCGTGAAAAACTGTTTTTT	CASSLKAGGREKLFF
TRBV5-6	TRBD1	many	TRBJ1-1	TGTGCCAGCAGGGATGGGACAGCTTGGAACACTGAAGCTTTCTTT	CASRDGTAWNTEAFF
TRBV4-3	-	-	TRBJ1-1	TGCGCCAGCAGCCAAGAGTCACCCCTGGGGACTGAAGCTTTCTTT	CASSQESPLGTEAFF
TRBV7-2	-	-	TRBJ2-3	TGTGCCAGCGCCCCCGGGGTTCTTGTGGATACGCAGTATTTT	CASAPGVLVDTQYF
TRBV28	-	many	TRBJ2-6	TGTGCCTCTTCACCGGGGGGCGTCCCGTCTGGGGCCAACGTCCTGACTTTC	CASSPGGVPSGANVLTF
TRBV7-2	-	many	TRBJ2-3	TGTGCCAGCAGCGTTTCAGATACGCAGTATTTT	CASSVSDTQYF
TRBV9	TRBD2	-	TRBJ2-5	TGTGCCAGCAGCGTCGGACTAGCGGAAGAGACCCAGTACTTC	CASSVGLAEETQYF
TRBV7-9	-	many	TRBJ2-7	TGTGCCAGCAGCTTAGGGGTGAAGGGGAGTCCCTCCTACGAGCAGTACTTC	CASSLGVKGSPSYEQYF
TRBV7-2	TRBD1	many	TRBJ2-3	TGTGCCAGCAGCAGACAGGGCCTGAATACGCAGTATTTT	CASSRQGLNTQYF
TRBV7-2	-	many	TRBJ2-3	TGTGCCAGCAGCTTAGGCGGAGCTAGACGCTCAGATACGCAGTATTTT	CASSLGGARRSDTQYF
TRBV9	-	-	TRBJ2-5	TGTGCCAGCAGCACCCCGGACATTAAAGAGACCCAGTACTTC	CASSTPDIKETQYF
TRBV7-2	-	-	TRBJ2-5	TGTGCCAGCAGCTTAGGTGTCATGGCCGGGAGAAGGCAAGAGACCCAGTACTTC	CASSLGVMAGRRQETQYF
TRBV10-3	TRBD2	few	TRBJ2-7	TGTGCCATCAGTGAGCCTTCTAGCGGGAGGGAATACGAGCAGTACTTC	CAISEPSSGREYEQYF
TRBV24-1	-	-	TRBJ1-2	TGTGCCACCAGTGATCCCTCGGACTATGGCTACACCTTC	CATSDPSDYGYTF
TRBV28	-	few	TRBJ1-4	TGTGCCAGCAGCGTTGCAGGGGAAAAACTGTTTTTT	CASSVAGEKLFF
TRBV12-3/TRBV12-4	-	many	TRBJ2-7	TGTGCCAGCAGTTTCCTACTAGACTCCTACGAGCAGTACTTC	CASSFLLDSYEQYF
TRBV4-1	TRBD1	-	TRBJ1-6	TGCGCCAGCAGCGCAAGGACAGGCGAAAATTCACCCCTCCACTTT	CASSARTGENSPLHF
TRBV9	-	once	TRBJ1-3	TGTGCCAGCAGCTCTTCCGTCGGACGTGGAAACACCATATATTTT	CASSSSVGRGNTIYF
TRBV4-3	-	-	TRBJ2-5	TGCGCCAGCAGCCAAGAAGTATACGGAGACAGCCGACAAGAGACCCAGTACTTC	CASSQEVYGDSRQETQYF
TRBV7-2	-	many	TRBJ2-5	TGTGCCAGCAGCTTAGGGGGGGCAGGGAGGCGGGAGACCCAGTACTTC	CASSLGGAGRRETQYF
TRBV4-2	TRBD2	few	TRBJ2-7	TGTGCCAGCAGCCCCAGACTAGCGGGGGCCTACGAGCAGTACTTC	CASSPRLAGAYEQYF
TRBV25-1	TRBD2	-	TRBJ2-3	TGTGCCAGCAGTGAATACGGGGCGGGAGAAAGGGCGGCAGATACGCAGTATTTT	CASSEYGAGERAADTQYF
TRBV27	-	few	TRBJ2-1	TGTGCCAGCAGTATGGGGGGACTCAAGATCCACTTCTTC	CASSMGGLKIHFF
TRBV6-1	-	many	TRBJ2-6	TGTGCCAGCGCGACAGAGAGCTCTGGGGCCAACGTCCTGACTTTC	CASATESSGANVLTF
TRBV4-2	TRBD2	few	TRBJ2-2	TGTGCCAGCAGCCAGGGAAGGACTAGCGGAAACACCGGGGAGCTGTTTTTT	CASSQGRTSGNTGELFF
TRBV6-1	TRBD2	few	TRBJ2-1	TGTGCCAGCAGCGTACTAGCGCCTAGCCCCTACAATGAGCAGTTCTTC	CASSVLAPSPYNEQFF
TRBV11-2	-	many	TRBJ1-1	TGTGCCAGCAGCCCCAACGTGGCAGCTGAAGCTTTCTTT	CASSPNVAAEAFF
TRBV28	-	-	TRBJ2-3	TGTGCCAGCAGTTTAGTGGGCGGGCGGGTTCCAGATACGCAGTATTTT	CASSLVGGRVPDTQYF
TRBV2	-	-	TRBJ2-1	TGTGCCAGCAAAGGTGGCTACAAAGAGCAGTTCTTC	CASKGGYKEQFF
TRBV5-4	-	-	TRBJ2-3	TGTGCCAGCAGGTTCGGAAGTGTTAGCACAGATACGCAGTATTTT	CASRFGSVSTDTQYF
TRBV12-3/TRBV12-4	-	-	TRBJ1-1	TGTGCCAGCAGCTCGACGGGACATCGGAACACTGAAGCTTTCTTT	CASSSTGHRNTEAFF
TRBV7-2	-	few	TRBJ2-1	TGTGCCAGCAGCGGATGGGTTCCCTCCTACAATGAGCAGTTCTTC	CASSGWVPSYNEQFF
TRBV7-8	TRBD2	few	TRBJ2-5	TGTGCCAGCAGCTTAGGGGGAGGGCCGGAAGAGACCCAGTACTTC	CASSLGGGPEETQYF
TRBV20-1	-	-	TRBJ2-1	TGCAGTGCTAGGGCCCCCGGATCGGGCTACAATGAGCAGTTCTTC	CSARAPGSGYNEQFF
TRBV19	TRBD1	few	TRBJ2-3	TGTGCCAGTAGTCCAGGGACAGCCAGCACAGATACGCAGTATTTT	CASSPGTASTDTQYF
TRBV28	-	-	TRBJ2-7	TGTGCCAGCAGTCCCGGACCGTCCTACGAGCAGTACTTC	CASSPGPSYEQYF